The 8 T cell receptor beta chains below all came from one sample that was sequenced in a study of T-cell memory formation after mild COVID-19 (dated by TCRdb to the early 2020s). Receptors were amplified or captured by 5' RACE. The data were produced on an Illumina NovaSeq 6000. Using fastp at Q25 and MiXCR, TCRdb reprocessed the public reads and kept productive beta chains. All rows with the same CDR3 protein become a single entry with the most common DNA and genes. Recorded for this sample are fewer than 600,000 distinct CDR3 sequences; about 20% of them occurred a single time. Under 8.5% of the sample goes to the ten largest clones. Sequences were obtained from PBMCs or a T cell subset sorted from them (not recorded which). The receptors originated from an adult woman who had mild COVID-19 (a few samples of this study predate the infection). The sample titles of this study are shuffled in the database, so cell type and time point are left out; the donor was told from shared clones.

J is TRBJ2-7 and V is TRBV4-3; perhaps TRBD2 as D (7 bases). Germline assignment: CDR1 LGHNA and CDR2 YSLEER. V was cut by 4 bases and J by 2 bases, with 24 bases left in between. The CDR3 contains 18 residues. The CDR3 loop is CASSRKEGSWGGPYEQYF. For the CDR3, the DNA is TGCGCCAGCAGCCGCAAAGAAGGGAGCTGGGGGGGCCCCTACGAGCAGTACTTC.

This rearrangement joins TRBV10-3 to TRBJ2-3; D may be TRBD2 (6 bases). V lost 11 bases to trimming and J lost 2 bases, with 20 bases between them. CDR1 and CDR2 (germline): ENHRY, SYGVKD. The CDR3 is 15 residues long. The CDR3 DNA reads TGTGCCGCGAACCCAGCGGGCCACCTCACAGATACGCAGTATTTT. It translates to CAANPAGHLTDTQYF.

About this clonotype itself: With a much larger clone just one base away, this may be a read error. CDR3: CASSLTGGAFNERFF. DNA of the CDR3: TGTGCCAGCAGCTTAACAGGGGGCGCGTTCAATGAGCGGTTCTTC. The rearrangement uses TRBV7-3 and TRBJ2-1; TRBD1 aligns across 7 bases. This CDR3 comprises 15 residues. Germline assignment: CDR1 SGHTA and CDR2 FQGTGA.

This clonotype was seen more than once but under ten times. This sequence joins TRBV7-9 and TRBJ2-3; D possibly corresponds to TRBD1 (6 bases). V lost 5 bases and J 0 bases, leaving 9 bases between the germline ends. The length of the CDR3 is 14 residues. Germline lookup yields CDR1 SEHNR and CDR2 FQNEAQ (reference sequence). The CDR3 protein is CASSDRPSTDTQYF. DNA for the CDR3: TGTGCCAGCAGCGACAGGCCTAGCACAGATACGCAGTATTTT.

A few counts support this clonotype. Here the CDR3 reads CASSPEPGQGAYYGYTF. CDR3 sequence (DNA): TGTGCCAGCAGCCCTGAACCGGGACAGGGGGCTTACTATGGCTACACCTTC. The V gene is TRBV5-5, the J gene TRBJ1-2, with TRBD1 matching 12 bases. J was trimmed by 3 bases and V by 4 bases; bases with no gene match: 10. Germline lookup yields CDR1 SGHKS and CDR2 YYEKEE (reference sequence). The CDR3 has 17 residues.

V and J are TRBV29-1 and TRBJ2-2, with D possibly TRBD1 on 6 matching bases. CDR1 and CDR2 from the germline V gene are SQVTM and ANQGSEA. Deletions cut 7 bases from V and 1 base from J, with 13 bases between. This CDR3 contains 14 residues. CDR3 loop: CSAREQGNTGELFF. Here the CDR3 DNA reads TGCAGCGCTAGGGAACAGGGGAACACCGGGGAGCTGTTTTTT.

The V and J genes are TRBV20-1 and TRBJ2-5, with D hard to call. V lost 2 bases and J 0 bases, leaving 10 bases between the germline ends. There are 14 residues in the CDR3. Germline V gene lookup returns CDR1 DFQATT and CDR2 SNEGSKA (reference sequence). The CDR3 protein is CSARTSRYQETQYF. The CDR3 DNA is TGCAGTGCTAGAACCTCCCGATACCAAGAGACCCAGTACTTC.

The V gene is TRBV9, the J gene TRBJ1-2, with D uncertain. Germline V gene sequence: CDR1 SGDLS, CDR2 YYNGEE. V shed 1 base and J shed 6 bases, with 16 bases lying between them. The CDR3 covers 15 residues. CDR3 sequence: CASSVQSALGDGYTF. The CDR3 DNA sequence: TGTGCCAGCAGCGTACAGTCAGCGTTAGGCGATGGCTACACCTTC.